This record covers a single TCR beta chain. Here immunoSEQ multiplex PCR was the method, and the copy in TCRdb shows in-frame clones only, minus some. The sample lists some 110,000 clones, 85% to 90% occurring once. The sample comes from a study of blood T cell repertoires in COVID-19. The CDR3 loop spans 12 amino acids. Germline V lookup: CDR1 LGHNA, CDR2 YNFKEQ. Trimming shortened V by 3 bases and J by 5 bases, and 5 bases separated the two germline ends. The sample taken for sequencing was peripheral blood. This sequence was found in a human donor in a cohort sampled during active COVID-19. The chain couples TRBV4-2 to TRBJ2-1, with D unclear. Here the CDR3 reads CASSHENNEQFF. In DNA form, the CDR3 reads TGTGCCAGCAGCCACGAGAACAATGAGCAGTTCTTC.